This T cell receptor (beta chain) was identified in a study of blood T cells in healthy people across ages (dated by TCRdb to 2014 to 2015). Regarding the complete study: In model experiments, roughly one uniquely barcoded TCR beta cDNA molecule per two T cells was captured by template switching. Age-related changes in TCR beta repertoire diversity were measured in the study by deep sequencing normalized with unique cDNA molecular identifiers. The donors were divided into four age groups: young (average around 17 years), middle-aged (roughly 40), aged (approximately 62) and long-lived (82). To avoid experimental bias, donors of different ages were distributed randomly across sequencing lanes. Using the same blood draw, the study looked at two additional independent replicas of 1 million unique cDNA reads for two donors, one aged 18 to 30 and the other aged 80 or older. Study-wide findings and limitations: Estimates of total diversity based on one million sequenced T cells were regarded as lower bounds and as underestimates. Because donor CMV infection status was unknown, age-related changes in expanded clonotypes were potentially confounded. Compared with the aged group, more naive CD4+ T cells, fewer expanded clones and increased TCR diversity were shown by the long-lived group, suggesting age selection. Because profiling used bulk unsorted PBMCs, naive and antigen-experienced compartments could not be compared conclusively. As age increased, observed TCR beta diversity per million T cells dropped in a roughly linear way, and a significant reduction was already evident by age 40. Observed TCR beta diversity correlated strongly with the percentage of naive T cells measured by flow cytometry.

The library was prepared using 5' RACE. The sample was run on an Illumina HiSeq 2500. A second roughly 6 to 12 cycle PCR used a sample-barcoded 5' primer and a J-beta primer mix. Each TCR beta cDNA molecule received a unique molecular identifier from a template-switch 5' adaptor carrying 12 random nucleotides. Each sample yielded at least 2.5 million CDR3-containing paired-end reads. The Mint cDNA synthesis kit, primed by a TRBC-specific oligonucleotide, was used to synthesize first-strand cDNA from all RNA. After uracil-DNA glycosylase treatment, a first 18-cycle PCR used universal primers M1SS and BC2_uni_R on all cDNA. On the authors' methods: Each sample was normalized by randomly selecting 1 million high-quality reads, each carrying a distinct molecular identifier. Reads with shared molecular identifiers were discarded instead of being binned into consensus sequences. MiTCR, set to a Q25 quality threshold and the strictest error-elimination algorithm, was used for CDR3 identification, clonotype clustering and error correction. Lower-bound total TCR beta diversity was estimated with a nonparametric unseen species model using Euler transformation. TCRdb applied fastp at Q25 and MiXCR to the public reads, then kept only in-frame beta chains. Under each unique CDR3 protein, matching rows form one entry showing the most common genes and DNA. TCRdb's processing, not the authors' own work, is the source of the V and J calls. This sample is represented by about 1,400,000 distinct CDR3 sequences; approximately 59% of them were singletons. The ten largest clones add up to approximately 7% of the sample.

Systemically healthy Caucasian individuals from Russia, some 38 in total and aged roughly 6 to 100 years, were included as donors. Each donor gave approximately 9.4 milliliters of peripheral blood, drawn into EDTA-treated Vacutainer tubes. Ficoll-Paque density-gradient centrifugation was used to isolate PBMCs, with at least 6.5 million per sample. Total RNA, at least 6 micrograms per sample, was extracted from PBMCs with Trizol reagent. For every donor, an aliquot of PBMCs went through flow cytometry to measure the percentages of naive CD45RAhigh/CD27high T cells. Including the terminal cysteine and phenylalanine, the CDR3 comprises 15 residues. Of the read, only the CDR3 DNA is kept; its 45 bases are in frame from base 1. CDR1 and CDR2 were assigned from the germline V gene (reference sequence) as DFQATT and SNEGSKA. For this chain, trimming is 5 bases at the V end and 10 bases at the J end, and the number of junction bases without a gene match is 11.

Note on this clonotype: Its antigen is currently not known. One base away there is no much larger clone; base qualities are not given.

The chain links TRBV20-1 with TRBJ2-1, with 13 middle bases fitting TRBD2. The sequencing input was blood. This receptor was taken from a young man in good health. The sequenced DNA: TGCAGTGCTCGCGATACTAGCGGGAGGGCCCCCGAGCAGTTCTTC. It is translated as CSARDTSGRAPEQFF.